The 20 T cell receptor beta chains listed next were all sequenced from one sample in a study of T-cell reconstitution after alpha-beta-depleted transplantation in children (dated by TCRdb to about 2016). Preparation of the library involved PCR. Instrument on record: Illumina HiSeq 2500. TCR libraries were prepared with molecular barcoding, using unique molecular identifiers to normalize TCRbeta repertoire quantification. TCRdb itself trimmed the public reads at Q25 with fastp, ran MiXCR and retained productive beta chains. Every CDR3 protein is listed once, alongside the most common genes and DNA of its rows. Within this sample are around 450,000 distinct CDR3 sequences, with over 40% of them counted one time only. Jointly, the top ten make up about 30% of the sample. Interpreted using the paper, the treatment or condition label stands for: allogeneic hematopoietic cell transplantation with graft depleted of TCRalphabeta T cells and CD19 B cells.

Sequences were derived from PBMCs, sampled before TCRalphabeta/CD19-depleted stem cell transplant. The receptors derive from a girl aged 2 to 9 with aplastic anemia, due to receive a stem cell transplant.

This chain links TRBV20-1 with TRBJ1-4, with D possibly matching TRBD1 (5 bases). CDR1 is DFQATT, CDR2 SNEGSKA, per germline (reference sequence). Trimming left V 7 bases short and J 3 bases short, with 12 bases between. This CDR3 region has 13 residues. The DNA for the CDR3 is TGCAGTGTAGGCGAGGGGCCTAATGAAAAACTGTTTTTT. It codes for CSVGEGPNEKLFF.

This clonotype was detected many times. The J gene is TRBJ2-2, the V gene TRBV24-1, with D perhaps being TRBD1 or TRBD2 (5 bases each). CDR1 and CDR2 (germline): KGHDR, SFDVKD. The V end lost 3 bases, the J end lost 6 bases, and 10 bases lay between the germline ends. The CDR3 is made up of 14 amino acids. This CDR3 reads CATSDTMGAGELFF. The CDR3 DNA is TGTGCCACCAGTGATACAATGGGGGCCGGGGAGCTGTTTTTT.

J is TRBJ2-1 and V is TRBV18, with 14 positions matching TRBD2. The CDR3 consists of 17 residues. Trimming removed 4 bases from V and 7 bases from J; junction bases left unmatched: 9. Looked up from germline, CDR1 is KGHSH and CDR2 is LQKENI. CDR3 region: CASSREVTSGRGNEQFF. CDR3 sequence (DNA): TGTGCCAGCTCACGCGAGGTGACTAGCGGGAGGGGTAATGAGCAGTTCTTC.

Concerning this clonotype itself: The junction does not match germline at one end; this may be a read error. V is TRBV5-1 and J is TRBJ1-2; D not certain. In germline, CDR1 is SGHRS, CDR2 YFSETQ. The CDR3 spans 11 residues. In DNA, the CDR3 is TGCGCCAGCAGGGACCTGGGTGGCTACCCCTTC. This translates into CASRDLGGYPF.

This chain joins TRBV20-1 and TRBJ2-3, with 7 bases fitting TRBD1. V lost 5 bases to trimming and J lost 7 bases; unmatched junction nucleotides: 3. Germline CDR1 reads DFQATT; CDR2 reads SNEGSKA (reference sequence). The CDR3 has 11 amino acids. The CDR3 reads CSAGDRHTQYF. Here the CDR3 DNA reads TGCAGTGCTGGGGACAGACATACGCAGTATTTT.

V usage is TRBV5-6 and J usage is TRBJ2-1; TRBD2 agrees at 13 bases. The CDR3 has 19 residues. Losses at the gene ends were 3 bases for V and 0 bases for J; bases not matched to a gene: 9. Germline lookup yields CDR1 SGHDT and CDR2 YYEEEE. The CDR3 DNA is TGTGCCAGCAGCTGGGGGACTAGCGGGGTTAGCTACTCCTACAATGAGCAGTTCTTC. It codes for CASSWGTSGVSYSYNEQFF.

DNA of the CDR3: TGTGCCAGCAGCTTAGCCCCCCGCCCGGGGGGCGGGTACGAGCAGTACTTC. Translating it yields CASSLAPRPGGGYEQYF. The chain couples TRBV7-2 to TRBJ2-7, with D possibly TRBD2 on 7 matching bases. This CDR3 spans 17 amino acids. Trimming cost V 0 bases and J 4 bases, with 19 bases left between them. From germline, CDR1 is SGHTA and CDR2 FQGNSA.

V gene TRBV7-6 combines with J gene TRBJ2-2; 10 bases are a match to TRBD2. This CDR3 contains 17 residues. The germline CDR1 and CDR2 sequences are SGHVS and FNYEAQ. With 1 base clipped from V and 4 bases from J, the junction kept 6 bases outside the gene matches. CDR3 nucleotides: TGTGCCAGCAGCTTAGTGTCGTCTAGCGGGGGCACCGGGGAGCTGTTTTTT. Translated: CASSLVSSSGGTGELFF. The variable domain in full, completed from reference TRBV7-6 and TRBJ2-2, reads GAGVSQSPRYKVTKRGQDVALRCDPISGHVSLYWYRQALGQGPEFLTYFNYEAQQDKSGLPNDRFSAERPEGSISTLTIQRTEQRDSAMYRCASSLVSSSGGTGELFFGEGSRLTVL.

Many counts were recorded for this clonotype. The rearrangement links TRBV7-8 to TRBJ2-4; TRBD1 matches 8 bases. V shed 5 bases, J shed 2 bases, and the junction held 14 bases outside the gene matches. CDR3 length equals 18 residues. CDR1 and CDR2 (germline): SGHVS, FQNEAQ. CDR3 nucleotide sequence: TGTGCCAGCAGCCCACTAGGGGGGACAGGTCCTCCCAAAAACATTCAGTACTTC. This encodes CASSPLGGTGPPKNIQYF.

The DNA for the CDR3 is TGTGCCAGCCTATGGAATACGCAGTATTTT. It specifies CASLWNTQYF. J is TRBJ2-3 and V is TRBV6-5; no clear D. Germline V gene sequence: CDR1 MNHEY, CDR2 SVGAGI. This CDR3 has 10 residues. With 8 bases removed from V and 7 bases from J, the gap between germline ends came to 7 bases.

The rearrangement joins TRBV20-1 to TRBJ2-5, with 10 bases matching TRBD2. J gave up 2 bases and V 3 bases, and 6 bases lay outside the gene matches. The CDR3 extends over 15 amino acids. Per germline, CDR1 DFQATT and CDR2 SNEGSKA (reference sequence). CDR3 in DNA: TGCAGTGCTAGCGCGCTAGCGGGAGCGCAAGAGACCCAGTACTTC. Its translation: CSASALAGAQETQYF.

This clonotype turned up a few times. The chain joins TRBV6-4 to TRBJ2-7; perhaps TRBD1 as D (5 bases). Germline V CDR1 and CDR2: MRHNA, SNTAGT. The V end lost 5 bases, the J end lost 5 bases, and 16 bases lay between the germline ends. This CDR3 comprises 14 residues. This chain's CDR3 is CASSKTDMSNEQYF. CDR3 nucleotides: TGTGCCAGCAGTAAGACGGACATGTCCAACGAGCAGTACTTC.

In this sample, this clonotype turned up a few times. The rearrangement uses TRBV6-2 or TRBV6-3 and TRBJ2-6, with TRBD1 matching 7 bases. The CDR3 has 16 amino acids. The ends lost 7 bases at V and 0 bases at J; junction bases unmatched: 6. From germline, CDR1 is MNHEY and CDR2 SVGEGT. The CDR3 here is CASTGQPYSGANVLTF. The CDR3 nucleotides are TGTGCCAGCACGGGACAGCCTTACTCTGGGGCCAACGTCCTGACTTTC.

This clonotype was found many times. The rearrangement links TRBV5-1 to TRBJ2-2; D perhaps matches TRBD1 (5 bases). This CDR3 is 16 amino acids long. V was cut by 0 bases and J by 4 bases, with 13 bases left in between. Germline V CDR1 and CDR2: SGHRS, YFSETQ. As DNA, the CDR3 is TGCGCCAGCAGCTTGGCGCGGCCAGGGCTCACCGGGGAGCTGTTTTTT. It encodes CASSLARPGLTGELFF.

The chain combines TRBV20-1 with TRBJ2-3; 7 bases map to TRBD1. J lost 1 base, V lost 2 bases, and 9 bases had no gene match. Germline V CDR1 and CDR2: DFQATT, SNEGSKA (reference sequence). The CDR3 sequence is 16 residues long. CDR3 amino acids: CSARYLTGAGTDTQYF. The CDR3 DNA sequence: TGCAGTGCTAGATATCTTACAGGGGCCGGCACAGATACGCAGTATTTT.

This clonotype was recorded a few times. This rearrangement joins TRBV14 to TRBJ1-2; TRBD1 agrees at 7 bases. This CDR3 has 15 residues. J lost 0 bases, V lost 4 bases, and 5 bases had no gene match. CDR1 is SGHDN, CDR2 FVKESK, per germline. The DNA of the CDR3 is TGTGCCAGCAGCCTTAACAGGGGATCTAACTATGGCTACACCTTC. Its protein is CASSLNRGSNYGYTF.

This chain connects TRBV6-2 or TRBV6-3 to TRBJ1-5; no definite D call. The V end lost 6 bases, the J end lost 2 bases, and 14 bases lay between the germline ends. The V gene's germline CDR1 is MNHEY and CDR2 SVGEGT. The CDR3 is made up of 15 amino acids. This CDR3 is CASRRHLEGNQPQHF. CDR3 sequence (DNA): TGTGCCAGCAGGCGACACCTCGAGGGCAATCAGCCCCAGCATTTT.

Here the CDR3 DNA reads TGTGCCAGCAGCGTAGCGGGGGGAGAAGATACGCAGTATTTT. Translating it yields CASSVAGGEDTQYF. The V call is TRBV12-3 or TRBV12-4, the J call TRBJ2-3; 10 nucleotides line up with TRBD2. This CDR3 has 14 residues. J lost 5 bases, V lost 6 bases, and 5 bases had no gene match.

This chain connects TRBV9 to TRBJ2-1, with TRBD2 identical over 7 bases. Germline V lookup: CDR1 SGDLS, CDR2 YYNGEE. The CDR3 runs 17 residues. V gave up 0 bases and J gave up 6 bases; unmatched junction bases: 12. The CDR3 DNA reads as TGTGCCAGCAGCGTAGAGTCGGCGGGAGAAGAGGGCAATGAGCAGTTCTTC. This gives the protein CASSVESAGEEGNEQFF.

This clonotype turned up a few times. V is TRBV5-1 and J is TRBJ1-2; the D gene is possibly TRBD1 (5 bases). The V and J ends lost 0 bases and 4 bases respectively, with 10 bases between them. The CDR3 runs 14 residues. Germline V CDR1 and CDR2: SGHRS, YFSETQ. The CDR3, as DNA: TGCGCCAGCAGCTTGGGGGGGTCAGTCTATGGCTACACCTTC. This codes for CASSLGGSVYGYTF. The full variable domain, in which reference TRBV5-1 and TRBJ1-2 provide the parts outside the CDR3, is KAGVTQTPRYLIKTRGQQVTLSCSPISGHRSVSWYQQTPGQGLQFLFEYFSETQRNKGNFPGRFSGRQFSNSRSEMNVSTLELGDSALYLCASSLGGSVYGYTFGSGTRLTVV.